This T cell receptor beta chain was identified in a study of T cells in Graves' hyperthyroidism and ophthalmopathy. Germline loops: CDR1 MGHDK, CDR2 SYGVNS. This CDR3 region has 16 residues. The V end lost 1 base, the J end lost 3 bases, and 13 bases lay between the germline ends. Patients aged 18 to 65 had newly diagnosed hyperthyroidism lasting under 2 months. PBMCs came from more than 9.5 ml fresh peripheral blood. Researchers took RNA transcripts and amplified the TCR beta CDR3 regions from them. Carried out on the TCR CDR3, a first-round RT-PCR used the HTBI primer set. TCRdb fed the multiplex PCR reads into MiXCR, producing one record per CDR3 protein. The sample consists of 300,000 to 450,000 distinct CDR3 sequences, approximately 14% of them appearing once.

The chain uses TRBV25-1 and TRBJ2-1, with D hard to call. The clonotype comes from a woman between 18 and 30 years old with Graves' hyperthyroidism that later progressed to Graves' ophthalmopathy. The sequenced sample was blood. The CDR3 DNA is TGTGCCAGCAGTGAATTCGTCAGTTACTACTACAATGAGCAGTTCTTC. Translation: CASSEFVSYYYNEQFF. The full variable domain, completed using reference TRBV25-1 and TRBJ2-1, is EADIYQTPRYLVIGTGKKITLECSQTMGHDKMYWYQQDPGMELHLIHYSYGVNSTEKGDLSSESTVSRIRTEHFPLTLESARPSHTSQYLCASSEFVSYYYNEQFFGPGTRLTVL.